This section outlines one T cell receptor (beta chain) sequence together with its context. No antigen is known for it. No qualities accompany the bases; no much larger clone lies one base away. V is shortened by 3 bases, J by 3 bases, and the region joining them spans 9 bases. The cysteine opens and the phenylalanine closes a CDR3 of 13 amino acids. Only the CDR3 DNA stays, 39 bases, in frame from base 1. TCR beta CDR3 regions were sequenced from DNA using the immunoSEQ Assay. Per the authors' processing: T cell density was computed as TCR beta template counts normalized to usable DNA estimated by amplifying housekeeping genes. The preseqR package was used to estimate richness by extrapolating to 400,000 templates for PBMC samples and to 120,000 templates for tissue samples. Clonality was defined by subtracting Pielou's evenness from one. Differential abundance testing on productive amino-acid clonotypes, with a minimum total count of 5 and an alpha of 0.1, was used to identify tissue-enriched TCRs. The Jaccard Index and the Morisita Overlap Index were used to quantify repertoire overlap between compartments. GLIPH grouped TCR beta CDR3s together with public tetramer-defined viral CDR3s, and a viral motif had to include at least three viral sequences and also show V-gene enrichment. TCRdb obtained this table from immuneACCESS and retained in-frame rearrangements with V and J assigned. These tables miss some clones; where compared with another copy, unresolved V genes account for less than half of the shortfall, and the remainder is unexplained. V, J and clone size reflect that table, while D and trimming were determined from the DNA. In this sample the table shows approximately 150,000 clones, 70% to 90% of which occur a single time. The top ten clonotypes cover approximately 1.7% of the sample.

At diagnosis, peripheral blood, uninvolved tumor-adjacent lung and tumor were collected and stored as a combination of fresh-frozen and FFPE material. For TCR repertoire profiling, blood samples were analyzed in the form of peripheral blood mononuclear cells. The record originates from a study of T cells in localized non-small cell lung cancer (dated by TCRdb to 2019 to 2021). The study in broad terms: The study examined T cell repertoires in approximately 240 patients with early-stage NSCLC and compared tumors with uninvolved tumor-adjacent lungs. All 240 or so NSCLC patients in the cohort were treatment-naive and had localized lung tumors that were resected. The mean age of the NSCLC patients was roughly 63 years, with 130 or so men and 95 to 110 women. On the study overall, not on this receptor specifically: Uninvolved tumor-adjacent lung showed the highest T cell clonality, higher than tumor, which suggests more focused antigenic responses in the uninvolved tumor-adjacent lung. Because the study design was exploratory, TCR variables were selected using unadjusted p-values without false-discovery rate correction. A median of approximately 62 of the top 100 tumor clones turned up in the paired uninvolved adjacent lung, and fewer than 35 of those clones also ranked among the top 100 of that same adjacent lung. Higher blood T cell density associated with longer overall survival, while higher adjacent-lung clonality associated with shorter survival. Because multi-region tumor sequencing was not performed, intratumor heterogeneity could not be ruled out.

The sequence is built from TRBV23-1 and TRBJ2-7, and perhaps TRBD1 as D gene, on 5 matching bases. TRBV23-1 counts as an open reading frame of uncertain function. Sequencing was performed on peripheral blood, taken before any cancer treatment. This sequence was found in a female donor aged 60 or older with stage I lung adenocarcinoma. The nucleotide sequence is given as TGCGCCAGCAGTCATCAGGGTAACTACGAGCAGTACTTC. The encoded protein is CASSHQGNYEQYF.